The entry that follows covers one TCR beta chain sequence. This record comes from a study of blood T cell repertoires in COVID-19. V was cut by 1 base and J by 1 base, with 8 bases left in between. The CDR3 runs to 14 residues. Germline loops: CDR1 GTSNPN, CDR2 SVGIG (reference sequence). Using immunoSEQ multiplex PCR, the repertoire was profiled, and TCRdb retains in-frame clones only, with some absent. The table lists roughly 390,000 clones, about 90% of them singletons. Patients in Seattle were enrolled during active infection, then followed longitudinally. The sequenced sample consisted of peripheral blood. The chain employs TRBV30 and TRBJ2-1; unclear D gene. This clonotype was sampled from a woman aged 25 to 39 with COVID-19, enrolled during active disease. The CDR3 here is CAWSGAVSYNEQFF. For the CDR3, the DNA is TGTGCCTGGAGTGGGGCCGTTTCCTACAATGAGCAGTTCTTC.